Below are 16 T cell receptor beta chains sequenced from a single sample in a study of T cells in women clearing cervical HPV infection. Data came from immunoSEQ multiplex PCR; TCRdb stores just in-frame clones and leaves some out. The table lists 25,000 to 35,000 clones. The source material was blood buffy coat. Every receptor here comes from a woman between 18 and 75 years old with a cervical HPV16 infection that either progressed to CIN3+ or cleared (not recorded which).

As for this clone: Coverage ceases 3 residues before the CDR3 finishes, and the germline J gene fills in the end. Other nucleotide sequences from this sample produce the same CDR3. The chain couples TRBV18 to TRBJ1-3; D is perhaps TRBD1 (6 bases). The CDR3 is made up of 16 amino acids. CDR1 KGHSH and CDR2 LQKENI come from the germline V gene. V was clipped by 3 bases and J by 0 bases, with 12 bases between them. The CDR3 reads CASSPQDRISGNTIYF. Partial CDR3 DNA: TGTGCCAGCTCACCCCAAGACAGGATCTCTGGAAACACC.

With regard to this clone: The read halts 3 residues ahead of the CDR3 end, with the missing end drawn from the germline J gene. The rearrangement joins TRBV27 to TRBJ1-2; TRBD1 matches 9 bases. V lost 5 bases, J lost 3 bases, and 19 bases stayed unmatched. Per germline, CDR1 MNHEY and CDR2 SMNVEV (reference sequence). The CDR3 has 19 amino acids. The sequenced CDR3 bases are TGTGCCAGCAGTGGCCTCCTTTGGGACAGGGAATCCCCACACTATGGC. Protein sequence: CASSGLLWDRESPHYG. The entire CDR3 protein reads CASSGLLWDRESPHYGYTF.

About this clone itself: The CDR3 goes on 3 residues after the read ends, and that part is filled in from the germline J gene. The rearrangement links TRBV20-1 to TRBJ1-2; possibly TRBD1 for D (6 bases). V dropped 6 bases and J dropped 4 bases, with 12 bases sitting between them. CDR3 length equals 12 residues. Germline V CDR1 and CDR2: DFQATT, SNEGSKA (reference sequence). The CDR3 protein is CSAIRDIYGYTF. Incomplete CDR3 DNA: TGCAGTGCCATCCGGGACATCTATGGC.

A remark on this clone: The read gets to within 3 residues of the CDR3 end, and the germline J gene fills in the rest. The chain is built from TRBV7-2 and TRBJ1-1; a possible D gene is TRBD1 (6 bases). The CDR3 sequence is 14 residues long. The germline CDR1 and CDR2 sequences are SGHTA and FQGNSA. The chain's CDR3 is CASSLERTVYEAFF. The CDR3 bases that were read are TGTGCCAGCAGCTTAGAGCGGACAGTTTACGAG.

By frequency, this clone registers medium-sized. The DNA ends 3 residues before the CDR3 does, and the rest of the CDR3 is filled in from the germline J gene. The chain has TRBV5-1 and TRBJ2-2; TRBD1 matches 10 bases. The CDR3 loop spans 13 amino acids. The V gene's germline CDR1 is SGHRS and CDR2 YFSETQ. Germline trimming cut 8 bases from V and 5 bases from J; bases unmatched to any gene: 3. The covered CDR3 bases are TGCGCCAGTTCGGACAGGGGGACCGGGGAG. This gives the protein CASSDRGTGE. The complete CDR3 protein is CASSDRGTGELFF.

In regard to this clone: The read halts 3 residues ahead of the CDR3 end, with the missing end drawn from the germline J gene. The genes are TRBV19 and TRBJ2-1; D possibly corresponds to TRBD2 (6 bases). This CDR3 is 15 amino acids long. CDR1 is LNHDA and CDR2 is SQIVND in the germline V gene (reference sequence). The ends were cut back, 1 base at V and 7 bases at J, with 14 bases in the middle. CDR3 DNA (partial): TGTGCCAGTAGTATAGGACTAGACCCAAGGAATGAG. It codes for CASSIGLDPRNE. The CDR3 as a whole reads CASSIGLDPRNEQFF.

Note on this clone: The read ends 3 residues before the CDR3 terminus; that terminus is restored from the germline J gene. The gene calls are TRBV6-4 and TRBJ2-3; 7 nucleotides line up with TRBD2. V lost 7 bases, J lost 0 bases, and 7 bases stayed unmatched. Germline values: CDR1 MRHNA, CDR2 SNTAGT. CDR3 length: 15 residues. Incomplete CDR3 DNA: TGTGCCAGCACCAGGCTAGCGGCTAGCACAGATACG. This translates into CASTRLAASTDT. The complete CDR3 reads CASTRLAASTDTQYF.

About this clone: The read ends 3 residues shy of where the CDR3 ends; the end is completed using the germline J gene. The J gene is TRBJ2-7, the V gene TRBV20-1; maybe TRBD1 (7 bases). Germline CDR1 is DFQATT and CDR2 is SNEGSKA (reference sequence). CDR3 length: 15 amino acids. Trimming stripped 5 bases from V and 2 bases from J, with 19 bases between. The covered CDR3 bases are TGCAGTGCTCAACGAGGGGGCGGGATAGCCTACGAG. Protein sequence: CSAQRGGGIAYE. The whole CDR3 reads CSAQRGGGIAYEQYF.

About this clone itself: From the germline J gene comes the end of the CDR3, since the read stops 3 residues before it. The rearrangement uses TRBV7-6 and TRBJ1-4; D may be TRBD1 (6 bases). The germline V gene has CDR1 SGHVS and CDR2 FNYEAQ. The CDR3 has 14 residues. CDR3 region: CASSSRTANSPLFF. The covered CDR3 bases are TGTGCCAGCAGCTCGCGGACAGCCAATTCACCA.

As to this clone: The read is 3 residues too short to cover the CDR3 end, so that end is filled in from the germline J gene. J is TRBJ1-2 and V is TRBV18; D might be TRBD1 (5 bases). The CDR3 loop spans 16 amino acids. Germline values: CDR1 KGHSH, CDR2 LQKENI. Here the CDR3 reads CASSPLGTSSPYDYTF. The sequenced part of the CDR3 DNA is TGTGCCAGCTCACCACTCGGGACTAGCTCCCCCTACGAC.

Worth noting for this clone: The sequence runs out 3 residues before the end of the CDR3; the remainder is reconstructed from the germline J gene. This chain joins TRBV2 and TRBJ1-1; maybe TRBD1 (6 bases). CDR3 length: 14 residues. Germline V gene lookup returns CDR1 SNHLY and CDR2 FYNNEI. Trimming cost V 6 bases and J 4 bases, with 15 bases left between them. The CDR3 is CASRPYREPTEAFF. The CDR3 DNA, read in part, is TGTGCCAGCAGACCCTACAGGGAGCCCACTGAA.

In the case of this clone: The read is 3 residues too short to cover the CDR3 end, so that end is filled in from the germline J gene. This chain uses TRBV15 with TRBJ2-7; D possibly corresponds to TRBD1 (6 bases). The CDR3 runs 13 residues. In germline, CDR1 is LNHNV, CDR2 YYDKDF (reference sequence). Between the trimmed V and J ends, which lost 4 bases and 4 bases, there was a span of 11 bases. The covered CDR3 bases are TGTGCCACCAGCAACCGGGACACTTACGAG. It codes for CATSNRDTYE. The complete CDR3 reads CATSNRDTYEQYF. Full variable domain (rest looked up from reference TRBV15 and TRBJ2-7): DAMVIQNPRYQVTQFGKPVTLSCSQTLNHNVMYWYQQKSSQAPKLLFHYYDKDFNNEADTPDNFQSRRPNTSFCFLDIRSPGLGDTAMYLCATSNRDTYEQYFGPGTRLTVT.

Concerning this clone: With the read ending 3 residues before the CDR3 end, the germline J gene is used to fill in that end. The rearrangement uses TRBV6-2 or TRBV6-3 and TRBJ2-3, with D perhaps TRBD1 or TRBD2 (7 bases each). CDR1 MNHEY and CDR2 SVGEGT come from the germline V gene. This CDR3 region has 17 residues. The sequenced CDR3 bases are TGTGCCAGCCTTACAGGGGAGGGGGTCGCGGGCAATCAGCCG. It translates to CASLTGEGVAGNQP. The CDR3 in its entirety is CASLTGEGVAGNQPQYF.

Comment on this clone: From the germline J gene comes the end of the CDR3, since the read stops 3 residues before it. V is TRBV19 and J is TRBJ1-2, with a tentative D call TRBD1 (5 bases). Germline CDR1 is LNHDA and CDR2 is SQIVND (reference sequence). This CDR3 has 16 residues. This CDR3 is CASSSGGTSGYYDYTF. The covered CDR3 bases are TGTGCCAGTAGTAGTGGAGGGACTAGCGGTTATTACGAC.

A remark on this clone: The read halts 3 residues ahead of the CDR3 end, with the missing end drawn from the germline J gene. The V call is TRBV7-2, the J call TRBJ2-3, with D tentatively TRBD2 (5 bases). The germline CDR1 and CDR2 sequences are SGHTA and FQGNSA. CDR3 length: 13 residues. The part of the CDR3 DNA that was read is TGTGCCAGCAGCCAAGACTACCAAGAGGCG. This encodes CASSQDYQEA. The full-length CDR3 reads as CASSQDYQEAQYF.

As for this clone: The read ends 3 residues shy of where the CDR3 ends; the end is completed using the germline J gene. The J gene is TRBJ1-6, the V gene TRBV20-1; tentative D call: TRBD1 (5 bases). Trimming removed 0 bases from V and 10 bases from J, with 13 bases in between. Germline CDR1 DFQATT, CDR2 SNEGSKA (reference sequence). The CDR3 runs to 14 residues. CDR3 DNA, as far as it was read: TGCAGTGCTAGAGATCCAGGGAGTAGCTCACCC. This gives the protein CSARDPGSSSP. The whole CDR3 reads CSARDPGSSSPLHF.